This TCR beta chain emerged from a study of T cells in Graves' hyperthyroidism and ophthalmopathy (dated by TCRdb to about 2019). Describing the broader study: Peripheral blood samples were taken at initial diagnosis, before any treatment was given. TCR V-J signatures able to tell the groups apart were searched for in a discovery cohort of 90 to 100 patients, of whom 40 to 45 had Graves' ophthalmopathy and 57 had stable Graves' hyperthyroidism. Whether ophthalmopathy could be predicted prospectively was tested in an independent validation cohort made up of roughly 20 hyperthyroidism patients plus 17 patients who later progressed to ophthalmopathy. For training and testing, the 80 to 100 patients in the discovery cohort were randomly divided in a 7:3 ratio. The study also compared thyroid tissue and blood T-cell repertoires from about six Graves' hyperthyroidism patients. Following sampling, methimazole starting at 30 mg daily was given to hyperthyroidism patients, and high-dose intravenous methylprednisolone was given to ophthalmopathy patients. According to the paper, TCR Vbeta CDR3 sequencing was carried out on some 140 peripheral blood samples, which came from over 40 ophthalmopathy, under 85 hyperthyroidism and 17 progressor patients. General study outcomes and caveats: No statistical method was used to fix the sample size in advance, and group allocation was not hidden from the investigators. In validation, progression to ophthalmopathy was predicted by the model with 65% to 71% sensitivity and roughly 76% specificity, a median of 6.5 months before onset. Most expanded thyroid clonotypes (frequency above 0.001) were also detected in blood, suggesting blood repertoires may reflect thyroid immune responses. Ophthalmopathy was separated from stable hyperthyroidism by a 13 V-J signature model, with around 88% sensitivity and roughly 81% specificity obtained in cross-validation and 80%/75% obtained in testing.

Stable Graves' hyperthyroidism was defined as no progression to ophthalmopathy during 18 months of follow-up. Hyperthyroidism patients were newly diagnosed, with disease duration under 2 months, and aged 18 to 65 years. Exclusion was applied to patients with uncontrolled infections, other autoimmune diseases, pregnancy or lactation. Diagnoses were established on the basis of clinical symptoms, serum thyroxine and TRAb, thyroid ultrasound, and orbital computed tomography. PBMCs were separated from under 12 ml of fresh peripheral blood using Ficoll-Paque density gradient centrifugation. Total RNA was extracted using Trizol reagent, and RNA quality was assessed on an Agilent 2100 Bioanalyzer. This clonotype has at least ten counts. This receptor's antigen is unknown. No base quality values were provided; no much bigger clone lies one nucleotide off. The cysteine opens and the phenylalanine closes a CDR3 of 17 amino acids. Kept here is only the CDR3 DNA, which spans 51 bases and is read in frame from base 1. Trimming takes 6 bases off V and 1 base off J; junction bases not matched to a gene: 13. CDR1 and CDR2 are drawn from the germline V gene: LGHNT, FRNRAP.

The TCR beta CDR3 regions were amplified from RNA transcripts. The TCR CDR3 was subjected to a first round of RT-PCR using the HTBI primer set and the Qiagen OneStep RT-PCR kit. The libraries were constructed in a second round of multiplex PCR and then size-selected and purified. Libraries were sequenced paired-end with 100 bp reads on an Illumina HiSeq2000. The published analysis was carried out like this. SOAPnuke was used to process the raw data, throwing out any read that contained adapters or uncalled bases, had a mean Phred below 15, or lacked an exact constant-primer or identifier match. COPE v1.2.5 was used to merge high-quality paired reads, and clonotypes were defined as unique nucleotide sequences. MiTCR v1.1 was used to align the clonotypes against IMGT TRBV, TRBD and TRBJ reference segments. Only V-J combinations with frequency above 0.0001, covering approximately 99% of repertoires, were analysed. The TCS score was defined as the ratio of F50 (clonal expansion) to E x V (chaos), calculated using BLOSUM62-based TCRdist between CDR3 peptides within each V-J. Welch's t-statistics and random forest reduced fewer than 600 V-J features to fewer than 15, which were used in a naive Bayes classifier (R e1071). In TCRdb, the public reads were trimmed at Q25 with fastp and aligned with MiXCR, with productive beta chains retained. Rows with a matching CDR3 protein are joined into one entry that keeps the most common DNA and genes. The V and J calls reflect TCRdb's pipeline rather than the authors' work. This sample has roughly 330,000 distinct CDR3 sequences in its table, and around a sixth of those were observed once. The ten largest clones add up to 33% of the sample.

Sequenced: blood. This clonotype was sampled from a man aged 25 to 40 with Graves' hyperthyroidism. Recombination connected TRBV12-5 to TRBJ2-7, and 9 bases in between align with TRBD1. The CDR3 region has the sequence CASGPGTGRSGSYEQYF. The base sequence is TGTGCTAGTGGCCCCGGGACAGGGAGGTCGGGTTCCTACGAGCAGTACTTC.